This TCR beta chain came from a study of shared clonotypes between healthy human individuals. Study at large: A couple of female and a few male donors aged 18 to 49 were enrolled.

Sorted-subset replicate PCRs used 150 to 200 ng of genomic DNA. This amount corresponded to approximately 30,000 T cell genomes. Study processing details: ImmunoSEQ output held junction-only sequences without quality scores, so filtering differed. Method: immunoSEQ multiplex PCR; TCRdb's copy keeps in-frame clones and lacks some. That table supplies the V and J calls and clone size; D and trimming were determined from the DNA. The sample comprises approximately 2.3 million clones, more than 80% of which are singletons, and 0.3% to 0.4% rests with the top ten. Concerning this clone itself: Additional DNA sequences in this sample encode the identical CDR3.

Germline V gene sequence: CDR1 MNHEY, CDR2 SVGAGI. Trimming stripped 4 bases from V and 0 bases from J, with 10 bases between. CDR3 length: 14 amino acids. This sequence originates from a man aged 18 to 30 in good health. Some clones in this sample may be carry-over from other donors' samples. The rearrangement links TRBV6-5 to TRBJ2-7, with D maybe TRBD1 (5 bases). What was sequenced was naive CD4+ T cells from PBMCs. The sample's subset: CD45RA+ positively selected. The CDR3 region has the DNA TGTGCCAGCAGTTTGGGGCGGAGCTCCTACGAGCAGTACTTC. This codes for CASSLGRSSYEQYF.